This passage covers 3 T cell receptor beta chains from one sample sequenced in a study of T cell repertoires in cytomegalovirus infection. TCRdb independently ran MiXCR on the reads; one entry per CDR3 protein. The sample holds approximately 100,000 distinct CDR3 sequences, more than 20% seen once. Source material: CD8+ T cells from PBMCs. These receptor sequences come from a human donor in good health (CMV status not recorded). Some clones in this sample may be carry-over from other donors' samples.

This clonotype occurred a few times. J is TRBJ2-7 and V is TRBV6-2 or TRBV6-3, with 7 bases lining up with TRBD1. This CDR3 region has 15 residues. The germline gives CDR1 MNHEY, CDR2 SVGEGT. J was trimmed by 2 bases and V by 2 bases; bases with no gene match: 6. CDR3 sequence (DNA): TGTGCCAGCAGTTACCTACCGACAGGGACCTACGAGCAGTACTTC. Residues: CASSYLPTGTYEQYF.

This CDR3 is CASSTGLAGDQETQYF. CDR3 bases: TGTGCCAGCAGTACGGGACTAGCGGGAGACCAAGAGACCCAGTACTTC. The chain recombines TRBV6-2 or TRBV6-3 with TRBJ2-5, with 14 positions matching TRBD2. The CDR3 runs 16 residues. Germline V CDR1 and CDR2: MNHEY, SVGEGT. The V and J ends lost 5 bases and 0 bases, in that order; junction bases with no gene match: 2.

This clonotype was found many times. This chain connects TRBV20-1 to TRBJ2-7, with 9 bases fitting TRBD2. From germline, CDR1 is DFQATT and CDR2 SNEGSKA (reference sequence). V dropped 2 bases and J dropped 3; count of bases not matched to a gene: 5. The CDR3 extends over 14 amino acids. The CDR3, as DNA: TGCAGTGCTAGACCCGCGCGGGAGGGCTACGAGCAGTACTTC. Translated: CSARPAREGYEQYF.